One and the same sample provided the 20 T cell receptor beta chains below, sequenced in a study of blood T cell repertoires in COVID-19. The data were produced by immunoSEQ multiplex PCR, yet TCRdb's version contains in-frame clones alone and is incomplete. The sample has about 63,000 clones, approximately 80% seen once. The specimen was peripheral blood. The receptors were sampled from a woman aged 80 or over with acute or convalescent COVID-19.

The V call is TRBV21-1, the J call TRBJ1-1. TRBV21-1 is a listed pseudogene. The CDR3 is 16 residues long. DNA of the CDR3: TGTGCCAGCAGCCCCCGGCGGAGGTACCACGGCACTGAAGCTTTCTTT. It translates to CASSPRRRYHGTEAFF.

V usage is TRBV27 and J usage is TRBJ1-2; D may be TRBD1 (5 bases). Germline CDR1 reads MNHEY; CDR2 reads SMNVEV (reference sequence). The germline V and J ends were trimmed by 5 bases and 11 bases, with 18 bases remaining between them. CDR3 length: 13 amino acids. The DNA for the CDR3 is TGTGCCAGCAGTGGCGGACAAATCCGGGGGTACACCTTC. Translated: CASSGGQIRGYTF.

In DNA form, the CDR3 reads TGTGCCAGCGCATCCCCCGGACAGGACGCGGCCAAAAACATTCAGTACTTC. Protein product: CASASPGQDAAKNIQYF. This sequence joins TRBV28 and TRBJ2-4; the match to TRBD1 covers 7 bases. V trimming: 8 bases; J trimming: 1 base; junction bases outside the gene matches: 14. This CDR3 contains 17 residues. The germline CDR1 and CDR2 sequences are MDHEN and SYDVKM.

The chain uses TRBV5-6 and TRBJ2-3; 7 bases are shared with TRBD1. CDR1 is SGHDT, CDR2 YYEEEE, per germline. V shed 4 bases and J 0 bases; nucleotides not matched to a gene: 5. This CDR3 has 15 residues. DNA for the CDR3: TGTGCCAGCAGCCACAGGGGACGTAGCACAGATACGCAGTATTTT. Translation: CASSHRGRSTDTQYF.

The gene calls are TRBV10-1 and TRBJ2-7, with 8 positions matching TRBD1. Germline CDR1 WNHNN, CDR2 SYGVQD (reference sequence). This CDR3 is 17 amino acids long. V shed 0 bases and J 2 bases; nucleotides not matched to a gene: 9. CDR3 bases: TGCGCCAGCAGTGAGTCGGCCGGGCGGACAGGGACCTACGAGCAGTACTTC. It is translated as CASSESAGRTGTYEQYF.

This clone was found a few times. This sequence joins TRBV27 and TRBJ1-6; TRBD1 might be the D (6 bases). With 5 bases removed from V and 8 bases from J, the gap between germline ends came to 10 bases. The germline V gene encodes CDR1 MNHEY and CDR2 SMNVEV (reference sequence). CDR3 length: 13 amino acids. In DNA form, the CDR3 reads TGTGCCAGCAGTCCTAACAGGGATTCACCCCTCCACTTT. As protein: CASSPNRDSPLHF.

The V and J genes are TRBV6-5 and TRBJ2-7; D possibly corresponds to TRBD1 (6 bases). This CDR3 is 14 amino acids long. Per germline, CDR1 MNHEY and CDR2 SVGAGI. The V end was cut by 5 bases, the J end by 5 bases, with 16 bases between. The CDR3 is CASSPARGWHEQYF. Written as DNA, the CDR3 is TGTGCCAGCAGTCCGGCGAGGGGGTGGCACGAGCAGTACTTC.

V and J are TRBV9 and TRBJ2-2; D might be TRBD2 (6 bases). The germline CDR1 and CDR2 sequences are SGDLS and YYNGEE. This CDR3 spans 14 amino acids. V was cut by 6 bases and J by 0 bases, with 9 bases left in between. The chain's CDR3 is CASNSGSNTGELFF. In DNA form, the CDR3 reads TGTGCCAGCAATAGCGGATCGAACACCGGGGAGCTGTTTTTT.

The chain combines TRBV19 with TRBJ1-2; a possible D gene is TRBD1 (6 bases). Germline values: CDR1 LNHDA, CDR2 SQIVND (reference sequence). The CDR3 spans 11 residues. Trimming removed 4 bases from V and 7 bases from J, with 7 bases in between. The CDR3 coding sequence is TGTGCCAGTAGTAACAGGGCTGGCTACACCTTC. Protein sequence: CASSNRAGYTF.

In its sample, this clone was seen once. The J gene is TRBJ2-7, the V gene TRBV3-1 (or the pseudogene TRBV3-2); D is unresolved. The CDR3 runs to 11 residues. Germline V gene data show CDR1 as LGHDT and CDR2 as YNNKEL (reference sequence). V was pared by 2 bases and J by 7 bases, with 6 bases between. The CDR3 region is CASSQYYEQYF. The CDR3 coding sequence is TGTGCCAGCAGCCAATATTATGAGCAGTACTTC.

V gene TRBV19 combines with J gene TRBJ2-1; the match to TRBD1 covers 10 bases. J gave up 1 base and V 5 bases, and 11 bases lay outside the gene matches. The CDR3 runs to 18 residues. Germline V gene data show CDR1 as LNHDA and CDR2 as SQIVND (reference sequence). Written as DNA, the CDR3 is TGTGCCAGTAGTCCCCGCCCGACAGGGGGCAGGTCCTACAATGAGCAGTTCTTC. Residues: CASSPRPTGGRSYNEQFF.

The genes are TRBV6-5 and TRBJ2-1; 7 bases map to TRBD1. CDR1 and CDR2 (germline): MNHEY, SVGAGI. This CDR3 is built from 15 residues. Unmatched junction bases numbered 13, after V lost 7 bases and J lost 7 bases. The CDR3, as DNA: TGTGCCAGCAACAAACAGGGGCCCCTTGGGAATGAGCAGTTCTTC. Its translation: CASNKQGPLGNEQFF.

V is TRBV7-3 and J is TRBJ2-5; D is perhaps TRBD1 (6 bases). Germline V CDR1 and CDR2: SGHTA, FQGTGA. CDR3 length: 11 residues. Trimming took off 5 bases at V and 10 bases at J, with 11 bases between the two ends. CDR3 in amino acids: CASSLGQSQYF. CDR3 DNA sequence: TGTGCCAGCAGCCTAGGACAGAGCCAGTACTTC. Full variable domain (remainder filled in from reference TRBV7-3 and TRBJ2-5): GAGVSQTPSNKVTEKGKYVELRCDPISGHTALYWYRQSLGQGPEFLIYFQGTGAADDSGLPNDRFFAVRPEGSVSTLKIQRTERGDSAVYLCASSLGQSQYFGPGTRLLVL.

CDR3 protein: CASSLGWGQSNQPQHF. As DNA, the CDR3 is TGTGCCAGCAGCTTGGGTTGGGGACAGTCCAATCAGCCCCAGCATTTT. This chain links TRBV5-6 with TRBJ1-5; TRBD1 matches 7 bases. After removal of 0 bases from V and 3 bases from J, the junction contained 6 bases not matched to a gene. Per the germline V gene, CDR1 is SGHDT and CDR2 is YYEEEE. The CDR3 has 16 residues.

This chain links TRBV18 with TRBJ1-2; possibly TRBD1 for D (6 bases). The V end lost 4 bases, the J end lost 2 bases, and 14 bases lay between the germline ends. This CDR3 is built from 15 residues. From germline, CDR1 is KGHSH and CDR2 LQKENI. CDR3 nucleotides: TGTGCCAGCTCACAACTACAGGGATCGAACTATGGCTACACCTTC. Translation: CASSQLQGSNYGYTF.

The chain carries TRBV18 and TRBJ1-2, with TRBD1 as a possible D gene (6 bases). The CDR3 runs to 12 residues. V lost 11 bases, J lost 5 bases, and 15 bases lay in between. Germline V lookup: CDR1 KGHSH, CDR2 LQKENI. The DNA for the CDR3 is TGTGCCTCCCAGGGGCTGTCATATGGCTACACCTTC. This codes for CASQGLSYGYTF.

The V gene is TRBV5-1, the J gene TRBJ2-3, with a weak D call TRBD2 (6 bases). The CDR3 has 16 amino acids. Germline CDR1 SGHRS, CDR2 YFSETQ. V lost 0 bases, J lost 1 base, and 12 bases lay in between. This chain's CDR3 is CASSLDGGLGTDTQYF. The CDR3 DNA sequence: TGCGCCAGCAGCTTGGACGGAGGGTTAGGCACAGATACGCAGTATTTT.

This clone has more than one count but fewer than ten. This rearrangement joins TRBV18 to TRBJ1-4; 7 bases match TRBD1. This CDR3 region has 14 residues. Germline V gene data show CDR1 as KGHSH and CDR2 as LQKENI. V gave up 6 bases and J gave up 6 bases; unmatched junction bases: 7. The DNA for the CDR3 is TGTGCCAGCTCGACCAGACAGGGCGATGAAAAACTGTTTTTT. Translating gives CASSTRQGDEKLFF.

V is TRBV18 and J is TRBJ2-3; the match to TRBD2 covers 7 bases. Trimming at V came to 2 bases and at J to 4 bases, leaving 6 bases not matched to a gene. Per germline, CDR1 KGHSH and CDR2 LQKENI. CDR3 length: 15 residues. For the CDR3, the DNA is TGTGCCAGCTCACCATCTAGCGGAGAACCAGATACGCAGTATTTT. Amino acids: CASSPSSGEPDTQYF.

The chain has TRBV6-5 and TRBJ2-7; 7 bases map to TRBD2. Germline values: CDR1 MNHEY, CDR2 SVGAGI. CDR3 length: 12 residues. The J segment lost 3 bases and the V segment lost 8 bases, leaving 4 bases of the junction unmatched. The CDR3, as DNA: TGTGCCAGCTACACTAGCGACTACGAGCAGTACTTC. Its translation: CASYTSDYEQYF.